The text below deals with one T cell receptor (beta chain). Its antigen has not been determined. Reading from cysteine to phenylalanine, the CDR3 counts 14 amino acids. A DNA sequence was not provided. The germline V gene (reference sequence) provides CDR1 SGHNT and CDR2 YYREEE. A commercial ELISA kit detecting HCMV-specific IgG in serum was used to determine HCMV serostatus. Ficoll density gradient centrifugation was used to isolate peripheral blood mononuclear cells from blood. Sequencing relied on an Illumina HiSeq 2000. 5'RACE template switching, by which a universal primer site and unique molecular identifiers were added, was used to make TCR beta cDNA libraries. Synthesis of cDNA was primed from the TCR beta constant segment and was followed by two consecutive PCR amplification steps. As for how the authors treated the data: MIGEC was used to demultiplex reads and group reads by UMI, and MiTCR was used to assemble and quantify clonotypes. Only TCR cDNA sequences supported by at least two reads were kept to exclude erroneous sequences. The tcR package was used for downstream repertoire analysis, with clonotypes matched between fractions based on CDR3 nucleotide sequence plus V segment. Antigen specificity was annotated against VDJdb with VDJmatch, allowing one amino acid substitution in CDR3. TCRdb reprocessed the reads; each CDR3 protein sequence makes one entry, and DNA is unavailable. The V and J calls come from TCRdb's annotation, not from the publication. The table of this sample itemizes 440,000 or so distinct CDR3 sequences. The ten biggest clones cover 7.3% of the sample.

This specimen comes from a study of T cells expressing NK-cell markers (dated by TCRdb to 2018 to 2021). Describing the broader study: In sorted CD3+CD56+NKG2C+, CD3+CD56+NKG2C- and CD3+CD56-NKG2C+ T-cell subsets from 7 to 9 donors, TCR beta-chain repertoires were profiled. Of the eight sequenced donors, seven were found to be HCMV-seropositive and one was found to be HCMV-seronegative. The study sequenced eight donors, all healthy volunteers chosen at random: three men and five women. The libraries were sequenced on Illumina HiSeq 2000/2500, MiSeq or NextSeq, producing 2 x 150 bp reads. The research as a whole found: In six donors, the dominant CD3+CD56+NKG2C+ clonotypes ranked among the top 10 CD8+ clonotypes, making up roughly 1.0-7.0% of CD8+ T cells. Whether the expanded NKG2C-expressing T cell clones were specific for HCMV antigens was left unclear. Those dominant clonotypes were again the most abundant among CD3+CD56-NKG2C+ cells in a handful of donors, at 28.3-60.1%.

The sequence links TRBV5-4 to TRBJ2-7; the D gene TCRdb calls, TRBD1, cannot be checked with no DNA. The source material was blood T cells: a sorted CD56 or NKG2C T cell subset, CD4+ or CD8+ T cells, or bulk PBMC T cells (not recorded which). The receptor was isolated from a woman aged 18 to 75 in good health. The CDR3 has the sequence CASSLRDSTYEQYF.